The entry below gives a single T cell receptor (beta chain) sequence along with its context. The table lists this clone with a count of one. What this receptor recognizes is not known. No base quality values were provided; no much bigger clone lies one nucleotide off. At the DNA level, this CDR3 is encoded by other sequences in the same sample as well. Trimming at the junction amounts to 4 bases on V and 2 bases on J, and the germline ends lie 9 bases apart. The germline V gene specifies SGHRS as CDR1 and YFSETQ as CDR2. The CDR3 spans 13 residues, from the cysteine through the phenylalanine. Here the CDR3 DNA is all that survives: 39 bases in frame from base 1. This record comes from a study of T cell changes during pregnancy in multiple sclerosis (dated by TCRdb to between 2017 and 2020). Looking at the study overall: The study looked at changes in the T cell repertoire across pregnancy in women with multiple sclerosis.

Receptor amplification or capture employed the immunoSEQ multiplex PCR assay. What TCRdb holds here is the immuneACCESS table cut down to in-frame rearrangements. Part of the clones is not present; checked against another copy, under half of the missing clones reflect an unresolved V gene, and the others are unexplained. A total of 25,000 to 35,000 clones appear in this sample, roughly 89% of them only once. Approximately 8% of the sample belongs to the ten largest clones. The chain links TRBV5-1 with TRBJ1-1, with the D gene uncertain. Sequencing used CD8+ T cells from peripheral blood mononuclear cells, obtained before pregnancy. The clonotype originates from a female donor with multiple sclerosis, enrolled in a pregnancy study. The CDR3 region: CASSLDTNTEAFF. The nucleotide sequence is TGCGCCAGCAGCCTTGACACTAACACTGAAGCTTTCTTT. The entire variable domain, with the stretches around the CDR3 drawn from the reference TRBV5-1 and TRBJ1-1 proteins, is KAGVTQTPRYLIKTRGQQVTLSCSPISGHRSVSWYQQTPGQGLQFLFEYFSETQRNKGNFPGRFSGRQFSNSRSEMNVSTLELGDSALYLCASSLDTNTEAFFGQGTRLTVV.